Sequencing of this TCR beta chain was carried out in a study of blood T cells in healthy people across ages. Then a second PCR, running roughly 7 to 12 cycles, was carried out with a sample-barcoded 5' primer and a J-beta primer mix. MiXCR, run by TCRdb on the 5' RACE reads, gives a single entry per CDR3 protein. This sample has about a million distinct CDR3 sequences, with under 40% found just once. This clonotype was seen a few times. Roughly 10 milliliters of peripheral blood were drawn from each donor into EDTA-treated tubes. The source of this sequence is a man aged 18 to 29 in good health. Sequenced sample: blood.

The CDR3: CASSYSSGDLGQPQHF. CDR3 DNA: TGTGCCAGCAGTTATTCTTCGGGGGACCTCGGTCAGCCCCAGCATTTT. This chain uses TRBV6-2 or TRBV6-3 with TRBJ1-5; weak D call: TRBD1 (5 bases). The ends were cut back, 3 bases at V and 6 bases at J, with 18 bases in the middle. CDR3 length: 16 residues. CDR1 and CDR2 (germline): MNHEY, SVGEGT.